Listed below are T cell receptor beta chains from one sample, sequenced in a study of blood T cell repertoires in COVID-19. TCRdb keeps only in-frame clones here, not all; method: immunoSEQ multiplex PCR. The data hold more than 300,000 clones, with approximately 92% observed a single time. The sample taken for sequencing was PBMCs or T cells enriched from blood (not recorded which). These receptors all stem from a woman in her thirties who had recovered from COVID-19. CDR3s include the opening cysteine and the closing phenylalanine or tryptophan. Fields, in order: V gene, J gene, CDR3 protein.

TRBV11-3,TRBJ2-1,CASSFRTSGMAEQFF
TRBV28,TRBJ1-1,CASSLRRRRNTEAFF
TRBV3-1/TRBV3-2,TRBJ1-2,CASSHRGAPYGYTF
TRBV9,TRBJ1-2,CASSVAGTGGVGYTF
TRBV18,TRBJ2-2,CASSPPTGRGGELFF
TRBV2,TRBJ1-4,CASSEGGYGEKLFF
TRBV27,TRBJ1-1,CASSVQGHTEAFF
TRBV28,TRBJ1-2,CASTPGLSYGYTF
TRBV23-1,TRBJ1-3,CASSQLAPLSYSLFSGNTIYF
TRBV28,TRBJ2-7,CATHFGTGLFMQYF
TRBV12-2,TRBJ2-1,CASRLAALTEREVGSSYNEQFF
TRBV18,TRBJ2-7,CASSPPGRGEQYF
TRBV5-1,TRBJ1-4,CASSVQGNNEKLFF
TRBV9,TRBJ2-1,CASSPGLAGNNEQFF
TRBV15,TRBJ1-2,CATSSQGAGGYTF
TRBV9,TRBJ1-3,CASSGGHNSGNTIYF
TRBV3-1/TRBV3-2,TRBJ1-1,CASSQGLQGYTEAFF
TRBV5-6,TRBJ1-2,CASSLEQGYNYGYTF
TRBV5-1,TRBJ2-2,CASSWKGAGELFF
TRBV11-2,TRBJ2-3,CASSSRLAGASSTDTQYF
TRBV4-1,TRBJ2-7,CASSQTGTSGTQYF
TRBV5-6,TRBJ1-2,CASSLVTGLGYTF
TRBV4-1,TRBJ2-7,CASSPRQEFSYEQYF
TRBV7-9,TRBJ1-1,CASSPTADTEAFF
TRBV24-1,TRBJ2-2,CATSPGAGGHTGELFF
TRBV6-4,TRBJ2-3,CASRAGTDTQYF
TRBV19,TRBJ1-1,CASSLRTGREAFF
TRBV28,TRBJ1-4,CASPLSGRGEKLFF
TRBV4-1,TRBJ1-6,CASSQDEGQGYNSPLHF
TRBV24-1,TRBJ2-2,CATSDSLREVAGELFF
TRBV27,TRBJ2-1,CASSDNPGLTYNEQFF
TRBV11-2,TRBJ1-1,CASSASRGAAEAFF
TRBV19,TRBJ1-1,CASSTGQGRGTEAFF
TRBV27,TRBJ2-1,CASSLRGTTEQFF
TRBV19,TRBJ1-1,CASNQGRGGPYTEAFF
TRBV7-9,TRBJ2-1,CASSFGLAGASEQFF